This T cell receptor (beta chain) appears in the sequencing data of a study of blood T cell repertoires in COVID-19. The overall study: COVID-19 samples, acute and convalescent, were from the United States, Italy and Spain.

The CDR3 is made up of 12 amino acids. Germline-derived CDR1 and CDR2 are LGHDT and YNNKEL (reference sequence). V lost 2 bases and J 5 bases, leaving 3 bases between the germline ends. TCRdb keeps only in-frame clones here, not all; method: immunoSEQ multiplex PCR. The sample lists fewer than 200,000 clones; around 84% were seen once. Sequences were obtained from peripheral blood. The chain is built from TRBV3-1 (or the pseudogene TRBV3-2) and TRBJ2-2, with D uncertain. The TCR sequence derives from a man aged 35 to 55 with active or convalescent COVID-19. CDR3 in DNA: TGTGCCAGCAGCCAACGGACCGGGGAGCTGTTTTTT. Protein sequence: CASSQRTGELFF.